The sequence of this T cell receptor beta chain was determined in a study of control samples from healthy donors and cancer patients (dated by TCRdb to 2018 to 2021). The receptor library was made with the immunoSEQ multiplex PCR assay. TCRdb obtained this table from immuneACCESS and retained in-frame rearrangements with V and J assigned. These tables miss some clones; where compared with another copy, unresolved V genes account for less than half of the shortfall, and the remainder is unexplained. Present in this sample are about 76,000 clones, roughly nine tenths of which were seen just once. Around a tenth of the sample belongs to the ten largest clones. The CDR1 and CDR2 encoded by the germline V gene are MGHRA and YSYEKL. The CDR3 contains 13 residues, cysteine and phenylalanine counted. Only the CDR3 DNA is retained, 39 bases long and in frame from the first base. Trimming costs V 4 bases and J 13 bases, and their ends lie 19 bases apart.

Points on this clone: Which antigen it targets is not known. One base away there is no much larger clone; base qualities are not given.

Sample: PBMCs. The TCR comes from a woman between 45 and 60 years old with colorectal cancer. The chain was built from TRBV4-1 and TRBJ1-2; the D segment cannot be called with confidence. The DNA sequence is TGCGCCAGCAGCCCCGAAAGGCAGACCTTTTCCACCTTC. Translated, this is CASSPERQTFSTF.